This TCR beta chain was retrieved from a study of cytomegalovirus exposure and HLA in healthy donors. The study, taken as a whole, reports: The productive fraction for most TCR beta V segments was about 87% or about 30% in an earlier analysis. Most subjects' HLA-A and HLA-B alleles were reportedly predicted from TCR beta sequences.

PCR was performed using 60 Vbeta and 13 Jbeta primers. The table came from immunoSEQ multiplex PCR; TCRdb's copy has only in-frame clones and leaves some out. Of approximately 120,000 clones in the sample, approximately 80% were seen once. Notes on this clone: No antigen is known for it.

After removal of 1 base from V and 0 bases from J, the junction contained 2 bases not matched to a gene. CDR3 size: 15 residues. Germline CDR1 reads MGHRA; CDR2 reads YSYEKL. This chain joins TRBV4-1 and TRBJ2-7, with 8 nucleotides matching TRBD1. This TCR was recovered from a woman aged 40 to 50 in good health and CMV-seropositive. Material for sequencing was PBMCs. CDR3 nucleotide sequence: TGCGCCAGCAGCCAAGTGACAGGGGCCTCCTACGAGCAGTACTTC. This encodes CASSQVTGASYEQYF.